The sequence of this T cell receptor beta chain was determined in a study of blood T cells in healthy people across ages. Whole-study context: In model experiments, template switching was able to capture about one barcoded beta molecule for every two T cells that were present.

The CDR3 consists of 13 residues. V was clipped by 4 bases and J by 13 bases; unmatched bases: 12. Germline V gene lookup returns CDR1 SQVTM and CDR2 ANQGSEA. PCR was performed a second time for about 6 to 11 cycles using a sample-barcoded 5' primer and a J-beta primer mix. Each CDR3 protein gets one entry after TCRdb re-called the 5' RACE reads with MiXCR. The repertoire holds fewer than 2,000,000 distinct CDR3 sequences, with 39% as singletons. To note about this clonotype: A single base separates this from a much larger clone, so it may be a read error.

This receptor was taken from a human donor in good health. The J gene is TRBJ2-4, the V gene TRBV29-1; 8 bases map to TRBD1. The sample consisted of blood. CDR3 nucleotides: TGCAGCGTTGGTTTCGCAGGGGGCAACGGGCAGTACTTC. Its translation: CSVGFAGGNGQYF.